Described below is a single T cell receptor beta chain sequence and its context. TCRdb keeps only in-frame clones here, not all; method: immunoSEQ multiplex PCR. The repertoire holds approximately 100,000 clones, with about nine tenths as singletons. The data stem from a study of control samples from healthy donors and cancer patients. V was shortened by 5 bases and J by 2 bases, with 15 bases between the two germline ends. This CDR3 has 15 amino acids. Looked up from germline, CDR1 is ENHRY and CDR2 is SYGVKD. V gene TRBV10-3 combines with J gene TRBJ1-2; D unresolved. The sequence was collected from a human donor in good health. The donor label of this sample is uncertain. The sequenced material came from blood. The CDR3 is CAISKEAGVNYGYTF. The CDR3 DNA reads TGTGCCATCAGTAAGGAGGCAGGCGTAAACTATGGCTACACCTTC.